The text below deals with one T cell receptor beta chain. This CDR3 comprises 15 residues. J was trimmed by 6 bases and V by 4 bases; bases with no gene match: 7. Germline loops: CDR1 SEHNR, CDR2 FQNEAQ (reference sequence). The sample originates from a study of cytotoxic CD8 clonotypes in ibrutinib-treated CLL. Looking at the study overall: Patient counts were approximately 12 relapsed/refractory, some 16 treatment-naive and around 17 IGHV unmutated. Mean per-sample yields comprised around 250,000 productive templates and tens of thousands of productive rearrangements. Responses comprised 24 partial and 2 complete; at median about 71 months, 14 remained remitted and roughly 12 progressed.

Researchers set a sequencing depth target of 1 in 200,000 to 1 in 1 million T cells. Method: immunoSEQ multiplex PCR; TCRdb's copy keeps in-frame clones and lacks some. The repertoire includes 120,000 to 150,000 clones, about 80% of them detected once, and 28% sits in the top ten. This TCR was sampled from a human donor with chronic lymphocytic leukemia. The material sequenced was PBMCs, taken after 12 months of ibrutinib treatment. This chain links TRBV7-9 with TRBJ2-7, with 12 bases identical to TRBD2. The CDR3 DNA reads as TGTGCCAGCAGCTGGGGACTAGCGGGTTTCGCCGAGCAGTACTTC. Translating it yields CASSWGLAGFAEQYF.